This T cell receptor (beta chain) stems from a study of blood T cell repertoires in COVID-19. About the study: COVID-19 samples collected from the United States, Italy and Spain covered acute and convalescent phases.

As processed by the authors: It was from reference gene primer amplification that nucleated cell counts were estimated. Only in-frame clones appear in the TCRdb table, and some are missing; sequencing was by immunoSEQ multiplex PCR. The V and J calls and the clone size are those of that table, but D and trimming were determined from the DNA. The sample lists about 190,000 clones, about 88% occurring once. Germline lookup yields CDR1 SGHNT and CDR2 YYREEE (reference sequence). The CDR3 has 15 residues. V was cut by 0 bases and J by 4 bases, with 13 bases left in between. The rearrangement joins TRBV5-4 to TRBJ2-5; weak D call: TRBD1 (7 bases). Sequenced input: peripheral blood. The receptor's source is a woman between 35 and 50 years old who had recovered from COVID-19. This chain's CDR3 is CASSLVAGGGETQYF. The CDR3, as DNA: TGTGCCAGCAGCTTGGTGGCAGGGGGAGGAGAGACCCAGTACTTC.